These 18 T cell receptor beta chains were sequenced from one sample in a study of cytomegalovirus exposure and HLA in healthy donors. Primers: 60 Vbeta forward and 13 Jbeta reverse. TCRdb's table, derived via immunoSEQ multiplex PCR, lists solely in-frame clones and lacks some. The table includes around 130,000 clones, 70% to 80% detected once. Sequenced material: PBMCs. The receptors derive from a human donor in good health.

The chain carries TRBV9 and TRBJ2-3; possible D gene TRBD2, 6 bases. The CDR3 is made up of 16 amino acids. The V end lost 0 bases, the J end lost 1 base, and 12 bases lay between the germline ends. CDR1 is SGDLS and CDR2 is YYNGEE in the germline V gene. CDR3 sequence (DNA): TGTGCCAGCAGCGTAGGAGGTGGCGGGGGCACAGATACGCAGTATTTT. It encodes CASSVGGGGGTDTQYF. The entire variable domain, with the rest obtained from reference TRBV9 and TRBJ2-3, is as follows: DSGVTQTPKHLITATGQRVTLRCSPRSGDLSVYWYQQSLDQGLQFLIQYYNGEERAKGNILERFSAQQFPDLHSELNLSSLELGDSALYFCASSVGGGGGTDTQYFGPGTRLTVL.

This clone appeared once. The rearrangement links TRBV6-4 to TRBJ2-1, with 10 bases matching TRBD1. CDR1 is MRHNA, CDR2 SNTAGT, per germline. V trimming: 0 bases; J trimming: 6 bases; junction bases outside the gene matches: 2. The CDR3 has 15 residues. CDR3 bases: TGTGCCAGCAGTGACTCGAGGACAGGGGGCAATGAGCAGTTCTTC. Translation: CASSDSRTGGNEQFF.

The chain has TRBV27 and TRBJ1-2; the D gene is possibly TRBD1 (6 bases). The CDR3 has 13 amino acids. The germline V gene encodes CDR1 MNHEY and CDR2 SMNVEV (reference sequence). The V end was cut by 3 bases, the J end by 8 bases, with 13 bases between. The CDR3 spells CASSFGGPTGYTF. The CDR3 DNA reads as TGTGCCAGCAGTTTTGGGGGCCCTACGGGCTACACCTTC.

This clone was seen more than once but under ten times. The DNA of the CDR3 is TGTGCCAGCAGTCATACAGGACAGTATGGCTACACCTTC. Protein sequence: CASSHTGQYGYTF. The V call is TRBV6-1, the J call TRBJ1-2; D is possibly TRBD1 (6 bases). V was shortened by 5 bases and J by 5 bases, with 12 bases between the two germline ends. Germline CDR1 is MNHNS and CDR2 is SASEGT. The CDR3 sequence is 13 residues long.

This clone was counted a single time. V gene TRBV7-2 combines with J gene TRBJ2-3, with D tentatively TRBD2 (5 bases). There are 14 residues in the CDR3. The V gene lost 1 base and the J gene lost 4 bases, with 9 bases spanning the gap. In germline, CDR1 is SGHTA, CDR2 FQGNSA. CDR3 sequence reads: CASSLGLAPDTQYF. CDR3 bases: TGTGCCAGCAGCTTAGGGCTAGCCCCAGATACGCAGTATTTT.

This chain connects TRBV27 to TRBJ1-2, with TRBD1 identical over 8 bases. The ends lost 5 bases at V and 0 bases at J; junction bases unmatched: 14. Germline V gene lookup returns CDR1 MNHEY and CDR2 SMNVEV (reference sequence). The CDR3 totals 18 residues. The CDR3 reads CASSPRGTGRTSNYGYTF. Written as DNA, the CDR3 is TGTGCCAGCAGTCCACGGGGGACAGGTCGAACTTCTAACTATGGCTACACCTTC.

The V and J genes are TRBV28 and TRBJ2-7, with a possible D match to TRBD2 (6 bases). Germline V CDR1 and CDR2: MDHEN, SYDVKM. The CDR3 runs 11 residues. Trimming left V 6 bases short and J 4 bases short, with 7 bases between. The CDR3 spells CASSGSYEQYF. The CDR3 coding sequence is TGTGCCAGCAGCGGGAGTTACGAGCAGTACTTC.

This clone was observed a few times. The chain uses TRBV9 and TRBJ2-5; D is possibly TRBD1 (5 bases). Germline lookup yields CDR1 SGDLS and CDR2 YYNGEE. The V end lost 4 bases, the J end lost 9 bases, and 10 bases lay between the germline ends. The CDR3 sequence is 11 residues long. The CDR3 region has the DNA TGTGCCAGCAGCCCAATAGGGGCCCAGTACTTC. This translates into CASSPIGAQYF.

The rearrangement joins TRBV9 to TRBJ1-3; TRBD1 agrees at 9 bases. V shed 3 bases and J 0 bases; nucleotides not matched to a gene: 10. Germline V gives CDR1 SGDLS, CDR2 YYNGEE. The length of the CDR3 is 18 residues. Here the CDR3 DNA reads TGTGCCAGCAGCGCCAGGGGGGACAGGGTAATCTCTGGAAACACCATATATTTT. This encodes CASSARGDRVISGNTIYF.

The genes are TRBV4-1 and TRBJ2-3; 10 bases are a match to TRBD2. V was clipped by 4 bases and J by 0 bases; unmatched bases: 7. From germline, CDR1 is MGHRA and CDR2 YSYEKL. This CDR3 spans 17 amino acids. The CDR3 bases are TGCGCCAGCAGCCGAGTAAGCGGGAGGGGTAGCACAGATACGCAGTATTTT. Protein: CASSRVSGRGSTDTQYF.

This sequence joins TRBV19 and TRBJ1-1, with D perhaps TRBD1 (5 bases). V gave up 5 bases and J gave up 2 bases, with 12 bases separating them. The length of the CDR3 is 14 residues. From germline, CDR1 is LNHDA and CDR2 SQIVND (reference sequence). This chain's CDR3 is CASSAGTLNTEAFF. In DNA form, the CDR3 reads TGTGCCAGTAGTGCAGGGACTCTCAACACTGAAGCTTTCTTT.

The CDR3, as DNA: TGTGCCAGCAGTTTATTAACCGGGACTAGCGGCTCGAATGAGCAGTTCTTC. Amino acid sequence: CASSLLTGTSGSNEQFF. The J gene is TRBJ2-1, the V gene TRBV27, with 11 bases lining up with TRBD2. Germline V gene data show CDR1 as MNHEY and CDR2 as SMNVEV (reference sequence). The CDR3 is made up of 17 amino acids. V dropped 1 base and J dropped 7; count of bases not matched to a gene: 9.

CDR3 region: CASSLWGSASGANVLTF. The CDR3 DNA reads as TGTGCCAGCAGCTTATGGGGCAGCGCCTCTGGGGCCAACGTCCTGACTTTC. V gene TRBV7-9 combines with J gene TRBJ2-6; D is perhaps TRBD1 (5 bases). This CDR3 is built from 17 residues. The V gene's germline CDR1 is SEHNR and CDR2 FQNEAQ (reference sequence). V shed 2 bases and J shed 0 bases, with 11 bases lying between them.

This clone was seen more than once but under ten times. The rearrangement links TRBV7-8 to TRBJ1-5; D gene uncertain. CDR3 length: 15 amino acids. Deletions cut 1 base from V and 3 bases from J, with 10 bases between. Germline V gene sequence: CDR1 SGHVS, CDR2 FQNEAQ. The CDR3 bases are TGTGCCAGCAGCTTAGTTCCAGGTAACAATCAGCCCCAGCATTTT. This codes for CASSLVPGNNQPQHF.

Only a few counts were recorded for this clone. The J gene is TRBJ1-2, the V gene TRBV4-3; the match to TRBD1 covers 7 bases. There are 16 residues in the CDR3. The germline V gene encodes CDR1 LGHNA and CDR2 YSLEER. V lost 4 bases and J lost 2; bases outside the gene matches: 10. The DNA for the CDR3 is TGCGCCAGCAGCCTCCTAGCCCGGGACAGCAACTATGGCTACACCTTC. Translating it yields CASSLLARDSNYGYTF.

The rearrangement uses TRBV19 and TRBJ1-1; D remains unclear. There are 13 residues in the CDR3. The germline CDR1 and CDR2 sequences are LNHDA and SQIVND (reference sequence). Trimming left V 9 bases short and J 3 bases short, with 14 bases between. CDR3 sequence reads: CARIREGDTEAFF. The DNA for the CDR3 is TGTGCCAGGATACGTGAGGGTGACACTGAAGCTTTCTTT.

The V gene is TRBV6-5, the J gene TRBJ2-7, with 12 bases matching TRBD2. CDR1 is MNHEY, CDR2 SVGAGI, per germline. With 5 bases clipped from V and 3 bases from J, the junction kept 5 bases outside the gene matches. CDR3 length equals 15 residues. As DNA, the CDR3 is TGTGCCAGCAGTCAGTCGGGACTAGCGGGCTACGAGCAGTACTTC. Its translation: CASSQSGLAGYEQYF.

This clone has only a few counts. The chain has TRBV18 and TRBJ2-7; no clear D. The CDR3 extends over 14 amino acids. The V gene lost 3 bases and the J gene lost 0 bases, with 9 bases spanning the gap. Looked up from germline, CDR1 is KGHSH and CDR2 is LQKENI. The DNA of the CDR3 is TGTGCCAGCTCACCTCTTATGAGCTCCTACGAGCAGTACTTC. This gives the protein CASSPLMSSYEQYF.